These 24 T cell receptor beta chains were all obtained from the same sample, sequenced in a study of blood T cell repertoires in COVID-19. Using immunoSEQ multiplex PCR, the repertoire was profiled, and TCRdb retains in-frame clones only, with some absent. The repertoire has approximately 160,000 clones, more than 75% of them found once; the top ten carry more than 6.5%. The sequencing input was PBMCs or T cells enriched from blood (not recorded which). Receptor source: a woman between 45 and 65 years old who had recovered from COVID-19.

This rearrangement joins TRBV30 to TRBJ2-7; D might be TRBD2 (6 bases). Trimming left V 1 base short and J 3 bases short, with 7 bases between. Germline V lookup: CDR1 GTSNPN, CDR2 SVGIG (reference sequence). This CDR3 is 12 amino acids long. In DNA, the CDR3 is TGTGCCTGGAGTGGGGGAGGCTACGAGCAGTACTTC. This sequence encodes CAWSGGGYEQYF.

The chain couples TRBV4-2 to TRBJ2-5, with 10 bases matching TRBD2. This CDR3 has 14 residues. V was pared by 2 bases and J by 5 bases, with 2 bases of the junction left unmatched. The germline V gene has CDR1 LGHNA and CDR2 YNFKEQ. CDR3 nucleotide sequence: TGTGCCAGCAGCCAACTAGCGGGAGACGAGACCCAGTACTTC. Protein product: CASSQLAGDETQYF.

This clone was counted a single time. The V and J genes are TRBV5-1 and TRBJ2-3; a weak D match, TRBD2 (6 bases). The V and J ends lost 3 bases and 6 bases respectively, with 8 bases between them. The CDR3 is made up of 12 amino acids. Germline V gene sequence: CDR1 SGHRS, CDR2 YFSETQ. CDR3 region: CASSSEGDTQYF. The CDR3 DNA sequence: TGCGCCAGCAGCTCGGAGGGGGATACGCAGTATTTT.

V is TRBV15 and J is TRBJ1-4; D unclear. The CDR3 runs 15 residues. Between the trimmed V and J ends, which lost 3 bases and 3 bases, there was a span of 11 bases. Germline CDR1 reads LNHNV; CDR2 reads YYDKDF (reference sequence). In DNA, the CDR3 is TGTGCCACCAGCAGGAAATTAAGCGCTAATGAAAAACTGTTTTTT. Amino acid sequence: CATSRKLSANEKLFF.

This clone is a singleton in its sample. The rearrangement uses TRBV7-9 and TRBJ2-1, with D maybe TRBD1 (5 bases). Germline CDR1 reads SEHNR; CDR2 reads FQNEAQ (reference sequence). Trimming removed 3 bases at V and 8 bases at J, with 17 bases between. The CDR3 totals 15 residues. DNA of the CDR3: TGTGCCAGCAGCTTTTTTGCTGGCAGGGCTGATGAGCAGTTCTTC. Translating it yields CASSFFAGRADEQFF.

The DNA of the CDR3 is TGTGCCAGCAGCTTGCCGGGGATAGATACGCAGTATTTT. It codes for CASSLPGIDTQYF. The V and J genes are TRBV5-4 and TRBJ2-3, with a weak D call TRBD2 (5 bases). Germline V gene lookup returns CDR1 SGHNT and CDR2 YYREEE (reference sequence). V lost 1 base, J lost 5 bases, and 8 bases lay in between. There are 13 residues in the CDR3.

This chain connects TRBV30 to TRBJ2-1; 10 nucleotides match TRBD2. Germline lookup yields CDR1 GTSNPN and CDR2 SVGIG (reference sequence). This CDR3 contains 16 residues. After removal of 3 bases from V and 1 base from J, the junction contained 6 bases not matched to a gene. The CDR3 is CAWSHSGRKSYNEQFF. CDR3 sequence (DNA): TGTGCCTGGAGCCATAGCGGGAGGAAATCCTACAATGAGCAGTTCTTC.

This clone was counted once. The genes are TRBV5-6 and TRBJ2-3; 9 nucleotides line up with TRBD1. V shed 3 bases and J 2 bases; nucleotides not matched to a gene: 4. CDR1 is SGHDT, CDR2 YYEEEE, per germline. The CDR3 is 15 amino acids. The CDR3 loop reads CASSSGTGFTDTQYF. CDR3 coding DNA: TGTGCCAGCAGCTCCGGGACAGGGTTCACAGATACGCAGTATTTT.

The chain carries TRBV10-3 and TRBJ1-5; D gene uncertain. CDR1 is ENHRY, CDR2 SYGVKD, per germline. CDR3 length: 13 amino acids. Deletions cut 10 bases from V and 1 base from J, with 11 bases between. In DNA form, the CDR3 reads TGTGCCACCGGGGTCGTCAGCAATCAGCCCCAGCATTTT. This sequence encodes CATGVVSNQPQHF.

The chain links TRBV7-2 to TRBJ2-5, with D perhaps matching TRBD2 (5 bases). The CDR3 length is 15 residues. Per germline, CDR1 SGHTA and CDR2 FQGNSA. V lost 5 bases and J 5 bases, leaving 18 bases between the germline ends. CDR3 loop: CASSQLGGFRETQYF. CDR3 in DNA: TGTGCCAGCAGCCAACTAGGCGGTTTCCGGGAGACCCAGTACTTC.

The rearrangement joins TRBV19 to TRBJ2-7; 7 nucleotides align to TRBD2. Germline V gene lookup returns CDR1 LNHDA and CDR2 SQIVND (reference sequence). This CDR3 has 13 amino acids. After removal of 6 bases from V and 3 bases from J, the junction contained 5 bases not matched to a gene. This CDR3 is CASRASGGYEQYF. Here the CDR3 DNA reads TGTGCCAGTAGGGCTTCGGGGGGCTACGAGCAGTACTTC.

This chain connects TRBV4-1 to TRBJ1-5, with D perhaps TRBD1 (6 bases). CDR3 length equals 16 residues. V was pared by 2 bases and J by 6 bases, with 17 bases between. CDR1 MGHRA and CDR2 YSYEKL come from the germline V gene. The CDR3 DNA reads TGCGCCAGCAGCCAAAGTTCAGGGACACGCTTTCAGCCCCAGCATTTT. Translation gives CASSQSSGTRFQPQHF.

This chain connects TRBV9 to TRBJ2-1; TRBD2 matches at 14 bases. The CDR3 has 14 residues. V gave up 4 bases and J gave up 9 bases; unmatched junction bases: 3. The germline V gene encodes CDR1 SGDLS and CDR2 YYNGEE. CDR3 loop: CASSQTSGRGEQFF. The CDR3, as DNA: TGTGCCAGCAGCCAGACTAGCGGGAGGGGTGAGCAGTTCTTC.

The chain uses TRBV7-2 and TRBJ1-5, with 8 bases aligning to TRBD1. The CDR3 is 17 amino acids. Per the germline V gene, CDR1 is SGHTA and CDR2 is FQGNSA. The V gene end was trimmed by 1 base and the J gene end by 1 base; junction bases not matched to a gene: 6. The CDR3 protein is CASSLVSDRASNQPQHF. CDR3 nucleotides: TGTGCCAGCAGCTTAGTGTCGGACAGGGCAAGCAATCAGCCCCAGCATTTT.

V is TRBV11-1 and J is TRBJ2-3; a possible D gene is TRBD1 (5 bases). CDR3 length: 16 amino acids. The germline gives CDR1 SGHAT, CDR2 FQDESV (reference sequence). Trimming left V 0 bases short and J 2 bases short, with 12 bases between. The CDR3 DNA sequence: TGTGCCAGCAGCTTAGCGTCCACAGGTATCACAGATACGCAGTATTTT. Translation: CASSLASTGITDTQYF.

The V gene is TRBV30, the J gene TRBJ2-1; the D gene is possibly TRBD2 (6 bases). This CDR3 has 12 amino acids. V was shortened by 2 bases and J by 8 bases, with 10 bases between the two germline ends. Germline V gene sequence: CDR1 GTSNPN, CDR2 SVGIG (reference sequence). CDR3 loop: CAWSRGGDEQFF. DNA for the CDR3: TGTGCCTGGAGTAGGGGAGGCGATGAGCAGTTCTTC.

This clone occurred once. DNA of the CDR3: TGTGCCAGCAGCTTTGTCAGGGTGAACACTGAAGCTTTCTTT. It encodes CASSFVRVNTEAFF. The chain couples TRBV7-4 to TRBJ1-1, with a weak D call TRBD1 (5 bases). Germline loops: CDR1 SGHVT, CDR2 SQSDAQ. V lost 3 bases and J 0 bases, leaving 8 bases between the germline ends. The CDR3 has 14 amino acids.

The chain has TRBV6-5 and TRBJ1-2, with TRBD1 matching over 10 bases. With V trimmed by 5 bases and J by 3 bases, 6 bases remained unmatched. Germline CDR1 MNHEY, CDR2 SVGAGI. The CDR3 totals 15 residues. This chain's CDR3 is CASSLGQGGHYGYTF. As DNA, the CDR3 is TGTGCCAGCAGTCTAGGACAGGGGGGCCACTATGGCTACACCTTC.

The gene calls are TRBV21-1 and TRBJ1-2. TRBV21-1 is recorded as a pseudogene. There are 13 residues in the CDR3. The CDR3: CASSKVRNYGYTF. In nucleotides, the CDR3 is TGTGCCAGCAGCAAAGTTCGTAACTATGGCTACACCTTC.

V is TRBV11-2 and J is TRBJ1-5, with 9 bases that match TRBD1. Germline CDR1 is SGHAT and CDR2 is FQNNGV. V was pared by 5 bases and J by 7 bases, with 6 bases of the junction left unmatched. The CDR3 length is 14 residues. CDR3 sequence: CASSRDRAGQPQHF. The CDR3 coding sequence is TGTGCCAGCAGCCGGGACAGGGCCGGGCAGCCCCAGCATTTT.

The table lists this clone with a count of one. This chain uses TRBV28 with TRBJ1-5; D gene uncertain. The CDR3 sequence is 15 residues long. The V gene lost 6 bases and the J gene lost 3 bases, with 15 bases spanning the gap. The germline V gene has CDR1 MDHEN and CDR2 SYDVKM. The CDR3 spells CASSPPRGDNQPQHF. The CDR3 DNA sequence: TGTGCCAGCAGCCCCCCCCGCGGTGACAATCAGCCCCAGCATTTT.

The genes are TRBV27 and TRBJ1-4; no clear D. Germline-derived CDR1 and CDR2 are MNHEY and SMNVEV (reference sequence). The CDR3 spans 16 residues. Trimming removed 2 bases from V and 5 bases from J, with 15 bases in between. The CDR3 coding sequence is TGTGCCAGCAGTTTAACCCCCCAGTTCCTCAATGAAAAACTGTTTTTT. Its protein is CASSLTPQFLNEKLFF.

J is TRBJ1-1 and V is TRBV4-3, with 7 bases matching TRBD1. Germline V gives CDR1 LGHNA, CDR2 YSLEER. The CDR3 has 16 residues. With 4 bases clipped from V and 0 bases from J, the junction kept 8 bases outside the gene matches. CDR3 protein: CASSPGTEFMNTEAFF. DNA for the CDR3: TGCGCCAGCAGCCCCGGGACAGAGTTTATGAACACTGAAGCTTTCTTT.

The J gene is TRBJ1-2, the V gene TRBV5-4; 8 nucleotides match TRBD1. CDR1 and CDR2 (germline): SGHNT, YYREEE (reference sequence). With V trimmed by 1 base and J by 5 bases, 4 bases remained unmatched. The CDR3 is 14 amino acids. The CDR3 DNA reads TGTGCCAGCAGCTTGCCAGGGGGCAGTTATGGCTACACCTTC. It codes for CASSLPGGSYGYTF.